This T cell receptor (beta chain) was identified in a study of T cell responses to AZD1222 COVID-19 vaccine. The method was immunoSEQ multiplex PCR; TCRdb's version includes in-frame clones alone and lacks a portion of them. The table has about 160,000 clones, 80% to 90% seen once. Trimming took off 0 bases at V and 6 bases at J, with 9 bases between the two ends. The CDR3 loop spans 14 amino acids. The germline V gene encodes CDR1 SGHDT and CDR2 YYEEEE. The specimen was peripheral blood, collected on day 0 of AZD1222 vaccination. The sequence was obtained from an adult in good health. The genes are TRBV5-6 and TRBJ2-2; D unresolved. CDR3 sequence reads: CASSLGFRPGELFF. CDR3 bases: TGTGCCAGCAGCTTGGGGTTCAGGCCCGGGGAGCTGTTTTTT.